This T cell receptor (beta chain) originates from a study of T-cell memory formation after mild COVID-19. V was pared by 0 bases and J by 6 bases, with 9 bases of the junction left unmatched. In germline, CDR1 is DFQATT, CDR2 SNEGSKA (reference sequence). The CDR3 is 15 residues long. TCRdb reanalysed the 5' RACE reads using MiXCR and keeps one entry per CDR3 protein. The top ten clones hold roughly 8.3% of a sample with fewer than 700,000 distinct CDR3 sequences, about 22% of them seen once. J is TRBJ1-1 and V is TRBV20-1; 8 bases are shared with TRBD1. The source of this sequence is an adult woman who had mild COVID-19 (a few samples of this study predate the infection). Cell type and time point are not known. Sequencing used PBMCs or a T cell subset sorted from them (not recorded which). CDR3 in amino acids: CSARDLDREEAEAFF. CDR3 coding DNA: TGCAGTGCTAGAGATCTGGACAGGGAAGAAGCTGAAGCTTTCTTT.